The rows below give T cell receptor beta chains drawn from one sample of a study of T cells in Graves' hyperthyroidism and ophthalmopathy. Each CDR3 protein gets one entry after TCRdb re-called the multiplex PCR reads with MiXCR. The sample includes fewer than 600,000 distinct CDR3 sequences, 11% to 15% of them seen just once. The sequencing sample was made of blood. These receptors all stem from a woman aged 40-49 years with Graves' hyperthyroidism. Both conserved end residues are part of each CDR3. A D gene is named only where the DNA matches it firmly. Clone size is given for some rows only: seen once, a few or many times, or a class if the clone is expanded.

v_call	d_call	clone_size	j_call	cdr3_aa	cdr3_nt
TRBV11-3	TRBD1	many	TRBJ2-3	CASSPHRTGGTDTQYF	TGTGCCAGCAGCCCGCATCGGACAGGGGGCACAGATACGCAGTATTTT
TRBV4-1	NA	few	TRBJ2-5	CASSRRTDGPWETQYF	TGCGCCAGCAGCCGACGCACCGACGGTCCGTGGGAGACCCAGTACTTC
TRBV5-1	TRBD1	NA	TRBJ2-7	CASSLEGTAALEEQYF	TGCGCCAGCAGCTTGGAGGGGACAGCTGCTTTGGAGGAGCAGTACTTC
TRBV20-1	NA	NA	TRBJ2-5	CSASKRSQETQYF	TGCAGTGCTAGTAAGCGGAGTCAAGAGACCCAGTACTTC
TRBV11-2	TRBD1	NA	TRBJ2-5	CASSLESTGGWQETQYF	TGTGCCAGCAGCTTAGAGTCGACAGGGGGCTGGCAAGAGACCCAGTACTTC
TRBV6-1	NA	many	TRBJ2-1	CASSELLDSTNNEQFF	TGTGCCAGCAGTGAATTATTGGACTCTACTAACAATGAGCAGTTCTTC
TRBV6-6	TRBD1	many	TRBJ1-1	CASSYSGQGGAFF	TGTGCCAGCAGTTACTCGGGACAGGGGGGAGCTTTCTTT
TRBV24-1	NA	NA	TRBJ2-5	CATSAQGAPETQYF	TGTGCCACCAGTGCGCAGGGCGCTCCCGAGACCCAGTACTTC
TRBV25-1	NA	NA	TRBJ2-7	CASSSLGAGSYEQYF	TGTGCCAGCTCCAGCTTGGGGGCCGGTTCTTACGAGCAGTACTTC
TRBV11-2	TRBD1	many	TRBJ2-2	CASSSPARDRGRTGELFF	TGTGCCAGCAGCTCCCCGGCCCGGGACAGGGGTCGGACCGGGGAGCTGTTTTTT
TRBV11-2	NA	many	TRBJ1-2	CASSFVRGSMGGYTF	TGTGCCAGCAGCTTTGTCCGGGGGTCGATGGGAGGCTACACCTTC
TRBV19	TRBD1	few	TRBJ1-3	CASSRTGSADTIYF	TGTGCCAGTAGTCGGACAGGTTCGGCAGACACCATATATTTT
TRBV5-1	NA	many	TRBJ2-5	CASSLEGETQYF	TGTGCCAGCAGCTTAGAGGGAGAGACCCAGTACTTC
TRBV12-3/TRBV12-4	TRBD1	many	TRBJ2-2	CASRTRQGWSAGELFF	TGTGCCAGCAGGACTAGACAGGGGTGGTCGGCCGGGGAGCTGTTTTTT
TRBV13	NA	many	TRBJ1-1	CASSKRGMTEAFF	TGTGCCAGCAGCAAGCGGGGGATGACTGAAGCTTTCTTT
TRBV6-1	NA	many	TRBJ1-5	CASSEEIHSNQPQHF	TGTGCCAGCAGTGAAGAGATTCATAGCAATCAGCCCCAGCATTTT
TRBV4-1	NA	NA	TRBJ1-5	CASSQDGKSNQPQHF	TGCGCCAGCAGCCAAGATGGGAAAAGCAATCAGCCCCAGCATTTT
TRBV19	TRBD1	few	TRBJ1-1	CASNHRGSEAFF	TGTGCCAGTAATCACAGGGGATCTGAAGCTTTCTTT
TRBV6-5	TRBD2	NA	TRBJ2-3	CASSYGGLAGETDTQYF	TGTGCCAGCAGCTATGGGGGGCTAGCGGGAGAGACAGATACGCAGTATTTT
TRBV5-1	NA	few	TRBJ1-2	CASRPTGQADGYTF	TGCGCCAGCAGACCAACCGGGCAGGCGGATGGCTACACCTTC